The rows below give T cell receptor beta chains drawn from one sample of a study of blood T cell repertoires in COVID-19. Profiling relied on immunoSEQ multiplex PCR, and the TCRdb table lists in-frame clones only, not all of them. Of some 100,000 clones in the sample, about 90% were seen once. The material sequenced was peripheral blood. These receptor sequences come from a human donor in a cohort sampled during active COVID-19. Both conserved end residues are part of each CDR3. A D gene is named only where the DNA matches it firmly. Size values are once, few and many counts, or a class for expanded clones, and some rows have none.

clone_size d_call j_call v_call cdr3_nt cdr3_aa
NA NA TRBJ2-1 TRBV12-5 TGTGCTAGTGGTTTGACCCCCGACGGGGACTCGCCGTACAATGAGCAGTTCTTC CASGLTPDGDSPYNEQFF
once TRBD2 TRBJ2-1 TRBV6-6 TGTGCCAGCAGCCAAAAGGGACTAGCGGGGAACAATGAGCAGTTCTTC CASSQKGLAGNNEQFF
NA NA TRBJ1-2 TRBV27 TGTGCCAGCAGTTCCCGGACATTCGGCTACACCTTC CASSSRTFGYTF
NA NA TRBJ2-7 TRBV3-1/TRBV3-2 TGTGCCAGCAGCCAAGGGCCGGGGGTCTCCTACGAGCAGTACTTC CASSQGPGVSYEQYF
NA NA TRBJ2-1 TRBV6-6 TGTGCCAGCAGTTACAGGGGAAATGAGCAGTTCTTC CASSYRGNEQFF
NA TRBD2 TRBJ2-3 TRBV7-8 TGTGCCAGCAGCTTAGTGTCACTAGCGGGGGGGGATACGCAGTATTTT CASSLVSLAGGDTQYF
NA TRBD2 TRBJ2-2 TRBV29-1 TGCAGCGCGGGACTAGCGGGAGGAGGCACCGGGGAGCTGTTTTTT CSAGLAGGGTGELFF
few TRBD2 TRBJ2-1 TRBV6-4 TGTGCCAGCAGTGCCCAGGCGGGAGGGCCCGTTGAGCAGTTCTTC CASSAQAGGPVEQFF
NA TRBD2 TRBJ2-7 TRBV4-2 TGTGCCAGCAGCCGAGAGCGGGAGGGCAGCTACGAGCAGTACTTC CASSREREGSYEQYF
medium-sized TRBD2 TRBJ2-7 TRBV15 TGTGCCACCAGCAAAGACCGACTAGCCCAAGCCAGTGGGTACGAGCAGTACTTC CATSKDRLAQASGYEQYF
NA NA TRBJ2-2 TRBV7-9 TGTGCCAGCAGCTGGGCCCCAGGGCACACCGGGGAGCTGTTTTTT CASSWAPGHTGELFF
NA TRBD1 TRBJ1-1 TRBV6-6 TGTGCCAGCACCCTGGGACAGCTTAACACTGAAGCTTTCTTT CASTLGQLNTEAFF
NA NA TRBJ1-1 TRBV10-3 TGTGCCATCAGTGTGGGCAGGGATGGTATTGCTTTCTTT CAISVGRDGIAFF
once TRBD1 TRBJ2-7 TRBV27 TGTGCCAGCAGCCTGCCCCGAGGACAGGGGTACCCCGAGCAGTACTTC CASSLPRGQGYPEQYF
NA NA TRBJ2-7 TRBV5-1 TGCGCCAGCAGCTCCCAAAGGAGCTCCTACGAGCAGTACTTC CASSSQRSSYEQYF
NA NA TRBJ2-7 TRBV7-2 TGTGCCAGCAGCTTAGTAACGTCAAGCGGAGGCTCCTACGAGCAGTACTTC CASSLVTSSGGSYEQYF
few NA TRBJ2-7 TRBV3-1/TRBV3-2 TGTGCCAGCAGCCAAGGGGCTCCGACAGTCCTTAGGAGCTACGAGCAGTACTTC CASSQGAPTVLRSYEQYF
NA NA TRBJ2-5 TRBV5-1 TGCGCCAGCGGCCAAACAGGGCTCCAAGAGACCCAGTACTTC CASGQTGLQETQYF
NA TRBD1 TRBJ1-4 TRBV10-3 TGTGCCATCAGACCCGGGACAGCATCTAATGAAAAACTGTTTTTT CAIRPGTASNEKLFF
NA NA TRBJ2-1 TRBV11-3 TGTGCCAGCAGCTTAGAGGGCGAACGGCAGTTCTTC CASSLEGERQFF
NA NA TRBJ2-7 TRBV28 TGTGCCAGCAGTTCCCGTAAAGCCAGTAAGGGGTCCTACGAGCAGTACTTC CASSSRKASKGSYEQYF
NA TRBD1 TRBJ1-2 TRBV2 TGTGCCAGCAGTCGTCCCGGGACAGGGAACGGCTACACCTTC CASSRPGTGNGYTF